The next 14 T cell receptor beta chains were all read from a single sample in a study of blood T cell repertoires in COVID-19. Sequenced by immunoSEQ multiplex PCR; TCRdb stores in-frame clones only, minus some. The sample lists around 35,000 clones; approximately 87% were seen once. Sequencing was performed on peripheral blood. The receptors derive from a human donor in a cohort sampled during active COVID-19.

For the CDR3, the DNA is TGTGCCAGCAGCCGATTAGCGGGGGGCTTTCCCGATAGCTCCTACAATGAGCAGTTCTTC. Translating it yields CASSRLAGGFPDSSYNEQFF. This chain uses TRBV6-6 with TRBJ2-1; 10 bases map to TRBD2. After removal of 6 bases from V and 0 bases from J, the junction contained 17 bases not matched to a gene. Per the germline V gene, CDR1 is MNHNY and CDR2 is SVGAGI (reference sequence). The CDR3 covers 20 residues.

The J gene is TRBJ2-5, the V gene TRBV12-5; 8 bases are a match to TRBD1. V gave up 1 base and J gave up 1 base; unmatched junction bases: 2. The CDR3 runs to 15 residues. Germline-derived CDR1 and CDR2 are LGHNT and FRNRAP. The CDR3 spells CASGLGTGPQETQYF. CDR3 coding DNA: TGTGCTAGTGGTTTGGGGACAGGGCCCCAAGAGACCCAGTACTTC.

The chain employs TRBV4-3 and TRBJ2-3; TRBD2 is a possible D gene (6 bases). Trimming pared 0 bases from V and 2 bases from J, leaving 9 bases between. CDR1 LGHNA and CDR2 YSLEER come from the germline V gene. CDR3 length: 15 residues. Here the CDR3 DNA reads TGCGCCAGCAGCCAAGATCGGCGGGACACAGATACGCAGTATTTT. This codes for CASSQDRRDTDTQYF.

This chain links TRBV10-3 with TRBJ1-1; D might be TRBD1 (6 bases). The CDR3 covers 15 residues. Per the germline V gene, CDR1 is ENHRY and CDR2 is SYGVKD. V lost 3 bases and J 8 bases, leaving 19 bases between the germline ends. Written as DNA, the CDR3 is TGTGCCATCAGTGAAAGAGGGGGGGGAGGTGTAGAAGCTTTCTTT. Translating it yields CAISERGGGGVEAFF.

The chain is built from TRBV9 and TRBJ1-5; 11 nucleotides match TRBD1. V gave up 3 bases and J gave up 5 bases; unmatched junction bases: 4. Germline V gene sequence: CDR1 SGDLS, CDR2 YYNGEE. This CDR3 spans 15 amino acids. The CDR3 loop is CASSEGDRGDQPQHF. The DNA of the CDR3 is TGTGCCAGCAGCGAGGGGGACAGGGGGGATCAGCCCCAGCATTTT.

CDR3 sequence reads: CASSLDPTGVRSHGYTF. The CDR3 coding sequence is TGTGCCAGCAGCTTGGACCCCACCGGGGTCAGGTCCCATGGCTACACCTTC. This rearrangement joins TRBV5-6 to TRBJ1-2; D not resolved. Germline CDR1 is SGHDT and CDR2 is YYEEEE. This CDR3 has 17 residues. The germline V and J ends were trimmed by 0 bases and 6 bases, with 21 bases remaining between them.

V and J are TRBV2 and TRBJ2-5; TRBD1 matches 9 bases. Trimming at V came to 6 bases and at J to 4 bases, leaving 6 bases not matched to a gene. The CDR3 sequence is 14 residues long. Germline V gives CDR1 SNHLY, CDR2 FYNNEI. This chain's CDR3 is CASSYRGLGETQYF. The CDR3 coding sequence is TGTGCCAGCAGCTACAGGGGGCTAGGAGAGACCCAGTACTTC.

This sequence joins TRBV28 and TRBJ1-2, with 9 bases lining up with TRBD1. Trimming cost V 3 bases and J 6 bases; bases outside gene matches: 8. CDR3 size: 15 residues. CDR1 is MDHEN and CDR2 is SYDVKM in the germline V gene. CDR3 amino acids: CASSFTGGEIHGYTF. The CDR3, as DNA: TGTGCCAGCAGTTTTACAGGGGGCGAAATCCATGGCTACACCTTC.

The chain is built from TRBV5-4 and TRBJ2-7; tentative D call: TRBD1 (5 bases). CDR3 length equals 15 residues. Germline CDR1 SGHNT, CDR2 YYREEE (reference sequence). V was pared by 2 bases and J by 4 bases, with 16 bases between. CDR3 bases: TGTGCCAGCAGCTTAACAGGCTCAAAGGATTACGAGCAGTACTTC. This encodes CASSLTGSKDYEQYF. The full variable domain, with the rest looked up from reference TRBV5-4 and TRBJ2-7, is ETGVTQSPTHLIKTRGQQVTLRCSSQSGHNTVSWYQQALGQGPQFIFQYYREEENGRGNFPPRFSGLQFPNYSSELNVNALELDDSALYLCASSLTGSKDYEQYFGPGTRLTVT.

V usage is TRBV9 and J usage is TRBJ2-3; TRBD2 matches 7 bases. Looked up from germline, CDR1 is SGDLS and CDR2 is YYNGEE. There are 14 residues in the CDR3. Trimming removed 4 bases from V and 9 bases from J; junction bases left unmatched: 11. CDR3 nucleotides: TGTGCCAGCAGCCTCTCTACTTCAGCGGGGACGCAGTATTTT. Translated: CASSLSTSAGTQYF.

This clone was picked up a small number of times. The chain is built from TRBV4-1 and TRBJ2-1; 8 nucleotides align to TRBD2. Per the germline V gene, CDR1 is MGHRA and CDR2 is YSYEKL. The CDR3 sequence is 16 residues long. Trimming removed 3 bases from V and 6 bases from J; junction bases left unmatched: 10. DNA for the CDR3: TGCGCCAGCAGCCACGTGCGGGGGGTCCGGGCCAATGAGCAGTTCTTC. It translates to CASSHVRGVRANEQFF.

The chain employs TRBV12-3 or TRBV12-4 and TRBJ2-2; D ambiguous. The CDR3 consists of 13 residues. V lost 7 bases and J 3 bases, leaving 9 bases between the germline ends. Here the CDR3 reads CASTPRYTGELFF. As DNA, the CDR3 is TGTGCCAGCACCCCCAGGTACACCGGGGAGCTGTTTTTT.

This clone came up a few times. This chain connects TRBV24-1 to TRBJ2-1, with 12 bases fitting TRBD2. This CDR3 is 19 amino acids long. In germline, CDR1 is KGHDR, CDR2 SFDVKD. V was pared by 4 bases and J by 4 bases, with 13 bases of the junction left unmatched. The CDR3 nucleotides are TGTGCCACCAGTGACCCCACGGCAAGACTAGCGGGGGATTACAATGAGCAGTTCTTC. Translating it yields CATSDPTARLAGDYNEQFF.

In this sample, this clone turned up a few times. The rearrangement joins TRBV2 to TRBJ1-1; D unresolved. V lost 0 bases and J lost 8, with 4 bases in between. The CDR3 contains 11 residues. Germline V gene lookup returns CDR1 SNHLY and CDR2 FYNNEI. The CDR3 DNA follows: TGTGCCAGCAGTGAAGCTTTAGAAGCTTTCTTT. Translated: CASSEALEAFF.